This paragraph reports one T cell receptor (beta chain). Produced via immunoSEQ multiplex PCR; TCRdb's table is partial and in-frame only. The repertoire holds around 50,000 clones, with more than 70% as singletons. The CDR3 contains 17 residues. Germline V lookup: CDR1 LGHNA, CDR2 YNFKEQ. V lost 0 bases to trimming and J lost 2 bases; unmatched junction nucleotides: 8. The sample comes from a study of blood T cell repertoires in COVID-19. The sequence was obtained from a man in his forties or fifties with active COVID-19. The chain has TRBV4-2 and TRBJ2-3; 7 bases map to TRBD2. The material sequenced was peripheral blood. The CDR3 region is CASSQDFVGGNTDTQYF. CDR3 nucleotide sequence: TGTGCCAGCAGCCAAGATTTCGTGGGGGGGAACACAGATACGCAGTATTTT.